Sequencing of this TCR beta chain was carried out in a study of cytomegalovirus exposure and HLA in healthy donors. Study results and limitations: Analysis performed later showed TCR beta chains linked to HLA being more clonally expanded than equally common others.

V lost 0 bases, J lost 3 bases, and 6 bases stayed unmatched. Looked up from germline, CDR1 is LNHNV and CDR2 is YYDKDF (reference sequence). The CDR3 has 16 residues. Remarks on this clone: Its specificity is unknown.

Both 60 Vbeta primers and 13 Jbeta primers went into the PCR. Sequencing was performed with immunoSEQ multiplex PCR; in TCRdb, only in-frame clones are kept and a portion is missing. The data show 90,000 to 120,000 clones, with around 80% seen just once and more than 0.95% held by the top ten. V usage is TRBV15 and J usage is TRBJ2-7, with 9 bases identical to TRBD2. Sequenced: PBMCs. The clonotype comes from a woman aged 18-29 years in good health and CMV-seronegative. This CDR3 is CATSRDLAGAGYEQYF. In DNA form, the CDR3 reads TGTGCCACCAGCAGAGATTTAGCGGGGGCGGGCTACGAGCAGTACTTC.